Below, 31 T cell receptor beta chains from the same sample are listed, as sequenced in a study of T-cell reconstitution after alpha-beta-depleted transplantation in children. Unique molecular identifiers featured in how the TCRbeta library was prepared. MiXCR was run by TCRdb on the PCR reads, yielding one entry per CDR3 protein. Of 750,000 to 950,000 distinct CDR3 sequences detected, 16% appear once; the ten largest clones hold around 4.5%. Here the sequenced sample was PBMCs, mostly from graft donor cells, taken 360 days after TCRalphabeta/CD19-depleted stem cell transplant. The receptors were sampled from a male patient younger than 18 who had a stem cell transplant for acute lymphoblastic leukemia, so the T cells may come from the graft donor.

This clonotype was seen many times. The V and J genes are TRBV6-5 and TRBJ2-3, with D perhaps matching TRBD2 (6 bases). The ends were cut back, 0 bases at V and 0 bases at J, with 10 bases in the middle. Per the germline V gene, CDR1 is MNHEY and CDR2 is SVGAGI. This CDR3 has 16 residues. CDR3 in DNA: TGTGCCAGCAGTTACTCGCGGGGATTTAGCACAGATACGCAGTATTTT. This sequence encodes CASSYSRGFSTDTQYF.

This chain uses TRBV5-1 with TRBJ1-2, with TRBD1 matching 8 bases. This CDR3 has 14 residues. CDR1 is SGHRS, CDR2 YFSETQ, per germline. V was pared by 5 bases and J by 3 bases, with 6 bases of the junction left unmatched. The CDR3 loop is CASRGTGRDYGYTF. CDR3 nucleotide sequence: TGCGCCAGCAGGGGGACAGGCCGTGACTATGGCTACACCTTC.

The chain has TRBV6-1 and TRBJ2-7, with 8 bases lining up with TRBD2. This CDR3 is 14 amino acids long. The V and J ends lost 6 bases and 2 bases, in that order; junction bases with no gene match: 6. The V gene's germline CDR1 is MNHNS and CDR2 SASEGT. The DNA of the CDR3 is TGTGCCAGCAGGCCGGGACTAGGAGCCTACGAGCAGTACTTC. Translating gives CASRPGLGAYEQYF.

The rearrangement joins TRBV5-4 to TRBJ2-7; 11 nucleotides align to TRBD2. V trimming: 2 bases; J trimming: 5 bases; junction bases outside the gene matches: 9. Germline CDR1 reads SGHNT; CDR2 reads YYREEE (reference sequence). This CDR3 contains 16 residues. The CDR3 nucleotides are TGTGCCAGCAGCTTTGGCTCTAGCGGGAGGAGGGACGAGCAGTACTTC. Amino acids: CASSFGSSGRRDEQYF.

The chain couples TRBV12-3 or TRBV12-4 to TRBJ2-6, with 7 positions matching TRBD2. This CDR3 comprises 17 residues. The junction had 7 bases not matched to a gene; V was cut back by 5 bases and J by 0 bases. The DNA for the CDR3 is TGTGCCAGCAGTCCTGGGGGGGTTTACTCTGGGGCCAACGTCCTGACTTTC. It specifies CASSPGGVYSGANVLTF.

This rearrangement joins TRBV5-1 to TRBJ2-7; 14 bases map to TRBD2. Germline V lookup: CDR1 SGHRS, CDR2 YFSETQ. This CDR3 spans 18 amino acids. The ends lost 0 bases at V and 5 bases at J; junction bases unmatched: 10. The CDR3 loop is CASSLGVRGLAGENEQYF. CDR3 DNA sequence: TGCGCCAGCAGCTTGGGGGTTCGGGGACTAGCGGGAGAAAACGAGCAGTACTTC.

This clonotype was observed a few times. The chain is built from TRBV29-1 and TRBJ2-1; maybe TRBD1 (6 bases). The V gene lost 6 bases and the J gene lost 3 bases, with 15 bases spanning the gap. Looked up from germline, CDR1 is SQVTM and CDR2 is ANQGSEA. There are 14 residues in the CDR3. The CDR3: CSVYRARVYNEQFF. CDR3 coding DNA: TGCAGCGTGTACAGGGCGAGGGTCTACAATGAGCAGTTCTTC.

This sequence joins TRBV7-3 and TRBJ2-6, with D tentatively TRBD2 (6 bases). The CDR3 totals 20 residues. Germline lookup yields CDR1 SGHTA and CDR2 FQGTGA. With 2 bases removed from V and 2 bases from J, the gap between germline ends came to 22 bases. CDR3 nucleotides: TGTGCCAGCAGCTTACTCCCTTTTTCTTCGACGGGGGCTGGGGCCAACGTCCTGACTTTC. It yields the protein CASSLLPFSSTGAGANVLTF.

This clonotype was seen a few times. CDR3 loop: CASSHWSGRPQETQYF. The CDR3 DNA reads as TGTGCCAGCAGCCATTGGAGCGGGAGGCCCCAAGAGACCCAGTACTTC. The V gene is TRBV11-2, the J gene TRBJ2-5, with 9 bases fitting TRBD2. The CDR3 length is 16 residues. Trimming at V came to 5 bases and at J to 1 base, leaving 8 bases not matched to a gene. CDR1 is SGHAT and CDR2 is FQNNGV in the germline V gene.

The V call is TRBV5-1, the J call TRBJ2-7; possible D gene TRBD2, 6 bases. Trimming took off 0 bases at V and 6 bases at J, with 16 bases between the two ends. The CDR3 spans 15 residues. Per germline, CDR1 SGHRS and CDR2 YFSETQ. CDR3 amino acids: CASSLALGRSGEQYF. CDR3 coding DNA: TGCGCCAGCAGCTTGGCCCTCGGGAGATCGGGCGAGCAGTACTTC.

The chain employs TRBV5-1 and TRBJ2-1; D gene uncertain. This CDR3 comprises 9 residues. Per the germline V gene, CDR1 is SGHRS and CDR2 is YFSETQ. V gave up 8 bases and J gave up 10 bases, with 7 bases separating them. The CDR3 sequence: CARNDEQFF. The CDR3 DNA reads TGCGCCAGAAACGACGAGCAGTTCTTC. The full variable domain, its missing parts supplied by reference TRBV5-1 and TRBJ2-1, is KAGVTQTPRYLIKTRGQQVTLSCSPISGHRSVSWYQQTPGQGLQFLFEYFSETQRNKGNFPGRFSGRQFSNSRSEMNVSTLELGDSALYLCARNDEQFFGPGTRLTVL.

There are a few counts of this clonotype. This chain joins TRBV12-3 or TRBV12-4 and TRBJ2-5, with unresolved D. CDR3 length: 15 residues. V shed 4 bases and J shed 7 bases, with 19 bases lying between them. The CDR3 coding sequence is TGTGCCAGCAGTTCACCTTCTGGGGTATTGACGACCCAGTACTTC. Protein product: CASSSPSGVLTTQYF.

The sample holds many counts of this clonotype. The chain uses TRBV12-3 or TRBV12-4 and TRBJ1-1; D may be TRBD1 (5 bases). Trimming removed 4 bases at V and 1 base at J, with 10 bases between. This CDR3 spans 14 amino acids. This CDR3 is CASSSGPTNTEAFF. Written as DNA, the CDR3 is TGTGCCAGCAGTTCGGGACCCACGAACACTGAAGCTTTCTTT.

This clonotype was picked up a small number of times. This chain joins TRBV14 and TRBJ2-1, with 9 bases matching TRBD2. V shed 0 bases and J 0 bases; nucleotides not matched to a gene: 6. This CDR3 spans 18 amino acids. Per germline, CDR1 SGHDN and CDR2 FVKESK. The CDR3: CASSQDPSGRSSYNEQFF. The CDR3 DNA follows: TGTGCCAGCAGCCAAGATCCGAGCGGGAGGAGCTCCTACAATGAGCAGTTCTTC.

This clonotype was recorded at least ten times. The chain uses TRBV18 and TRBJ2-1, with D maybe TRBD2 (7 bases). The CDR3 runs 15 residues. The germline gives CDR1 KGHSH, CDR2 LQKENI. The V and J ends lost 3 bases and 8 bases respectively, with 17 bases between them. Written as DNA, the CDR3 is TGTGCCAGCTCACCCCCGGGGGCGGGAGATGATGAGCAGTTCTTC. Its translation is CASSPPGAGDDEQFF.

The rearrangement joins TRBV5-1 to TRBJ2-7, with 11 positions matching TRBD2. The CDR3 has 15 amino acids. Germline V gene data show CDR1 as SGHRS and CDR2 as YFSETQ. V lost 4 bases, J lost 2 bases, and 5 bases stayed unmatched. The CDR3 region is CASSASLAGAYEQYF. The CDR3 coding sequence is TGCGCCAGCAGCGCCTCACTAGCGGGGGCCTACGAGCAGTACTTC.

This clonotype showed up just a few times. The J gene is TRBJ2-1, the V gene TRBV19; D perhaps matches TRBD2 (6 bases). Per germline, CDR1 LNHDA and CDR2 SQIVND (reference sequence). This CDR3 is built from 15 residues. Deletions cut 2 bases from V and 7 bases from J, with 15 bases between. CDR3 amino acids: CASSIKWGGQNEQFF. CDR3 bases: TGTGCCAGTAGTATAAAGTGGGGAGGTCAGAATGAGCAGTTCTTC.

This chain links TRBV21-1 with TRBJ1-1. TRBV21-1 is termed a pseudogene. The CDR3 is 14 amino acids. The CDR3 loop is CASSNLRGCTEAFF. Here the CDR3 DNA reads TGTGCCAGCAGCAATTTGCGGGGTTGTACTGAAGCTTTCTTT.

The chain recombines TRBV5-1 with TRBJ2-3; D unclear. Between the trimmed V and J ends, which lost 0 bases and 4 bases, there was a span of 6 bases. CDR3 length equals 13 residues. Germline-derived CDR1 and CDR2 are SGHRS and YFSETQ. The chain's CDR3 is CASSLADSDTQYF. The DNA for the CDR3 is TGCGCCAGCAGCTTGGCAGACTCAGATACGCAGTATTTT.

At least ten counts were recorded for this clonotype. This rearrangement joins TRBV7-3 to TRBJ2-3; possible D gene TRBD2, 6 bases. Trimming left V 5 bases short and J 0 bases short, with 18 bases between. CDR1 and CDR2 from the germline V gene are SGHTA and FQGTGA. CDR3 length: 17 residues. This chain's CDR3 is CASSPSEYSGSTDTQYF. The DNA for the CDR3 is TGTGCCAGCAGCCCATCCGAGTATAGCGGTAGCACAGATACGCAGTATTTT.

This clonotype has at least ten counts. The CDR3 spells CSYGTGTGSTDTQYF. The DNA of the CDR3 is TGCAGCTATGGAACCGGGACTGGTAGCACAGATACGCAGTATTTT. The rearrangement links TRBV29-1 to TRBJ2-3; tentatively, D is TRBD2 (6 bases). The CDR3 contains 15 residues. The V end lost 8 bases, the J end lost 0 bases, and 18 bases lay between the germline ends. Germline loops: CDR1 SQVTM, CDR2 ANQGSEA.

This rearrangement joins TRBV5-1 to TRBJ1-6; D possibly corresponds to TRBD1 (5 bases). Per germline, CDR1 SGHRS and CDR2 YFSETQ. V gave up 6 bases and J gave up 8 bases, with 15 bases separating them. The CDR3 has 14 residues. The DNA of the CDR3 is TGCGCCAGCACCCGGGGGGGACCTTATTCACCCCTCCACTTT. Protein: CASTRGGPYSPLHF. Supplemented by reference TRBV5-1 and TRBJ1-6, the full variable domain reads KAGVTQTPRYLIKTRGQQVTLSCSPISGHRSVSWYQQTPGQGLQFLFEYFSETQRNKGNFPGRFSGRQFSNSRSEMNVSTLELGDSALYLCASTRGGPYSPLHFGNGTRLTVT.

For this clonotype: This may arise from a read error, as a much more abundant clone is one base away. The chain combines TRBV12-3 or TRBV12-4 with TRBJ2-7; D uncertain. V was shortened by 3 bases and J by 3 bases, with 9 bases between the two germline ends. The CDR3 consists of 13 residues. CDR3 region: CASSFLTDYEQYF. CDR3 nucleotides: TGTGCCAGCAGTTTCCTGACCGACTACGAGCAGTACTTC.

Here the CDR3 reads CASSLEGLVGEQYF. CDR3 coding DNA: TGTGCCAGCAGTTTAGAGGGACTAGTCGGGGAGCAGTACTTC. The chain couples TRBV28 to TRBJ2-7, with 8 bases fitting TRBD2. Trimming cost V 2 bases and J 7 bases; bases outside gene matches: 7. The CDR3 has 14 residues. Germline values: CDR1 MDHEN, CDR2 SYDVKM. Complete variable domain (other parts from reference TRBV28 and TRBJ2-7): DVKVTQSSRYLVKRTGEKVFLECVQDMDHENMFWYRQDPGLGLRLIYFSYDVKMKEKGDIPEGYSVSREKKERFSLILESASTNQTSMYLCASSLEGLVGEQYFGPGTRLTVT.

This clonotype was observed a few times. The J gene is TRBJ2-5, the V gene TRBV10-3, with 10 positions matching TRBD2. This CDR3 is 14 amino acids long. The ends lost 10 bases at V and 5 bases at J; junction bases unmatched: 10. Germline assignment: CDR1 ENHRY and CDR2 SYGVKD. CDR3 in amino acids: CATAGTSVRETQYF. For the CDR3, the DNA is TGTGCCACAGCCGGGACTAGCGTGAGGGAGACCCAGTACTTC.

This clonotype was detected many times. This rearrangement joins TRBV4-1 to TRBJ2-5; weak D call: TRBD1 (5 bases). The CDR3 runs to 15 residues. The V gene's germline CDR1 is MGHRA and CDR2 YSYEKL. Deletions cut 4 bases from V and 4 bases from J, with 16 bases between. The CDR3 protein is CASSLSMGLGETQYF. DNA for the CDR3: TGCGCCAGCAGCCTCTCGATGGGGCTTGGAGAGACCCAGTACTTC.

This clonotype came up once. The rearrangement joins TRBV6-2 or TRBV6-3 to TRBJ2-1, with TRBD2 identical over 7 bases. CDR3 size: 15 residues. Losses at the gene ends were 4 bases for V and 3 bases for J; bases not matched to a gene: 6. Looked up from germline, CDR1 is MNHEY and CDR2 is SVGEGT. This CDR3 reads CASSSLLAVYNEQFF. CDR3 bases: TGTGCCAGCAGTTCCCTTCTAGCGGTCTACAATGAGCAGTTCTTC.

CDR3: CASSPSRDRAYEQFF. The CDR3 DNA follows: TGTGCCAGCAGCCCATCCCGTGACAGGGCTTATGAGCAGTTCTTC. The chain has TRBV7-9 and TRBJ2-1; 7 positions agree with TRBD1. Unmatched junction bases numbered 12, after V lost 5 bases and J lost 8 bases. The CDR3 length is 15 residues. The germline V gene has CDR1 SEHNR and CDR2 FQNEAQ (reference sequence).

The rearrangement uses TRBV4-1 and TRBJ2-2; 10 bases fit TRBD2. This CDR3 contains 17 residues. The V segment lost 3 bases and the J segment 4 bases; nucleotides outside the gene matches: 8. Germline lookup yields CDR1 MGHRA and CDR2 YSYEKL. The CDR3 loop reads CASSHMLAGVGTGELFF. CDR3 coding DNA: TGCGCCAGCAGCCACATGCTAGCGGGAGTGGGCACCGGGGAGCTGTTTTTT.

This clonotype was recorded a few times. This chain links TRBV4-1 with TRBJ2-3, with D perhaps TRBD2 (6 bases). CDR3 length equals 16 residues. Trimming pared 4 bases from V and 0 bases from J, leaving 14 bases between. The germline V gene has CDR1 MGHRA and CDR2 YSYEKL. CDR3 in DNA: TGCGCCAGCAGCCGACCACGAGGGAGGAGCACAGATACGCAGTATTTT. It encodes CASSRPRGRSTDTQYF.

This clonotype was seen once. The V call is TRBV30, the J call TRBJ1-1, with a weak D call TRBD1 (5 bases). The CDR3 has 13 residues. CDR1 is GTSNPN and CDR2 is SVGIG in the germline V gene (reference sequence). Trimming left V 8 bases short and J 0 bases short, with 13 bases between. CDR3: CAQSTGLNTEAFF. The DNA for the CDR3 is TGTGCCCAATCGACGGGACTGAACACTGAAGCTTTCTTT.